This T cell receptor beta chain was profiled in a study of blood T cell repertoires in COVID-19. Overall study: Collection of acute and convalescent COVID-19 samples took place in the United States, Italy and Spain. Sample material is recorded as cDNA or gDNA derived from T cells, B-cell-depleted T cells, or PBMCs.

Trimming left V 0 bases short and J 3 bases short, with 12 bases between. This CDR3 has 15 residues. Germline CDR1 is SEHNR and CDR2 is FQNEAQ (reference sequence). Study processing details: By means of reference gene primer amplification, nucleated cell counts were estimated. Sequenced by immunoSEQ multiplex PCR; TCRdb stores in-frame clones only, minus some. That table supplies the V and J calls and clone size; D and trimming were determined from the DNA. The sample consists of about 150,000 clones, around 82% of them appearing once. This clonotype originated in a human donor with acute or convalescent COVID-19. The donor label of this sample is uncertain. The sequenced material came from peripheral blood. The V gene is TRBV7-9, the J gene TRBJ2-7; D is possibly TRBD1 (7 bases). The CDR3, as DNA: TGTGCCAGCAGCTTAGCGGGGACAGCGGGCTACGAGCAGTACTTC. This gives the protein CASSLAGTAGYEQYF.